The 5 T cell receptor beta chains below were found in one sample sequenced in a study of Graves' ophthalmopathy and Graves' hyperthyroidism. Beta-chain TCR CDR3 regions were amplified from RNA transcripts. Following a first-round RT-PCR that used HTBI primers, a second-round multiplex PCR was carried out. TCRdb re-called the multiplex PCR reads through MiXCR, storing one row per CDR3 protein. The repertoire includes over 450,000 distinct CDR3 sequences, over 13% of them detected once, and more than 8.5% sits in the top ten. The specimen sequenced was blood. The receptors stem from a woman in her 30s with Graves' ophthalmopathy.

This clonotype occurred many times. The chain carries TRBV30 and TRBJ1-2, with D unresolved. V was cut by 0 bases and J by 4 bases, with 9 bases left in between. This CDR3 has 13 amino acids. Germline V gene data show CDR1 as GTSNPN and CDR2 as SVGIG (reference sequence). This CDR3 is CAWSVRRTYGYTF. CDR3 coding DNA: TGTGCCTGGAGTGTGCGGAGAACCTATGGCTACACCTTC.

V usage is TRBV7-9 and J usage is TRBJ1-2; D uncertain. CDR3 length: 14 amino acids. The V and J ends lost 8 bases and 4 bases respectively, with 17 bases between them. CDR1 and CDR2 (germline): SEHNR, FQNEAQ (reference sequence). The CDR3 DNA reads as TGTGCCAGCGGACCACTTGAGCAGAGCTATGGCTACACCTTC. Protein product: CASGPLEQSYGYTF.

In its sample, this clonotype was seen many times. The chain carries TRBV27 and TRBJ1-1; TRBD1 matches 9 bases. The J segment lost 6 bases and the V segment lost 7 bases, leaving 15 bases of the junction unmatched. The CDR3 is made up of 16 amino acids. CDR1 and CDR2 from the germline V gene are MNHEY and SMNVEV (reference sequence). Here the CDR3 reads CASTPGSGTGYSEAFF. In nucleotides, the CDR3 is TGTGCCAGCACTCCTGGGTCGGGGACAGGGTACTCTGAAGCTTTCTTT.

This sequence joins TRBV6-5 and TRBJ2-5; D is possibly TRBD2 (5 bases). V was shortened by 2 bases and J by 5 bases, with 15 bases between the two germline ends. The CDR3 is 15 amino acids. The germline V gene has CDR1 MNHEY and CDR2 SVGAGI. For the CDR3, the DNA is TGTGCCAGCAGTTACGGGCTCGGAGGTGCGGAGACCCAGTACTTC. This sequence encodes CASSYGLGGAETQYF.

This clonotype has more than one count but fewer than ten. This CDR3 is CASSEWGTANSPLHF. The CDR3 nucleotides read TGTGCCAGCAGTGAATGGGGGACAGCGAATTCACCCCTCCACTTT. This chain connects TRBV25-1 to TRBJ1-6; 7 nucleotides line up with TRBD1. Germline V CDR1 and CDR2: MGHDK, SYGVNS. Trimming at V came to 1 base and at J to 7 bases, leaving 4 bases not matched to a gene. The CDR3 is made up of 15 amino acids.